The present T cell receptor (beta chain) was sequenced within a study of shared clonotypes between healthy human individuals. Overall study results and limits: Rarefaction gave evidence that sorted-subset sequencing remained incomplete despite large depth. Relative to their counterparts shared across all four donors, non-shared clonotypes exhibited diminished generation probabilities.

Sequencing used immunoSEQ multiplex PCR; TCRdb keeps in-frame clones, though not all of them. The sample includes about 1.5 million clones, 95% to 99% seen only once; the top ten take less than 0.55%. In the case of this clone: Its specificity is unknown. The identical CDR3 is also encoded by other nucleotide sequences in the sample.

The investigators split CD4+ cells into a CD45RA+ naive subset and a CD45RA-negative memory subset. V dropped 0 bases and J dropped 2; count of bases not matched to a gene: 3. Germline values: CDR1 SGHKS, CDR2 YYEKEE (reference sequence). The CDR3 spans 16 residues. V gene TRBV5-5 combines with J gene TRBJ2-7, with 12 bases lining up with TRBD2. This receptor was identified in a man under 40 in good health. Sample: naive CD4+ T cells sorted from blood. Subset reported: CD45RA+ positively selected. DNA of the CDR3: TGTGCCAGCAGCTTGGCCCTAGCGGGAGGGCCCTACGAGCAGTACTTC. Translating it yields CASSLALAGGPYEQYF. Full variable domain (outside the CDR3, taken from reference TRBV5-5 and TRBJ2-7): DAGVTQSPTHLIKTRGQQVTLRCSPISGHKSVSWYQQVLGQGPQFIFQYYEKEERGRGNFPDRFSARQFPNYSSELNVNALLLGDSALYLCASSLALAGGPYEQYFGPGTRLTVT.